This TCR beta chain was obtained from a study of patients and donors after allogeneic stem cell transplantation. TCRdb processed the RT-PCR reads anew with MiXCR; each CDR3 protein has one entry. The sample lists 390,000 or so distinct CDR3 sequences; 16% were seen once. The CDR3 is made up of 14 amino acids. Trimming removed 5 bases from V and 1 base from J, with 11 bases in between. Germline V gene data show CDR1 as MGHDK and CDR2 as SYGVNS. This clonotype was sampled from a human donor who was either an allogeneic HSCT recipient or a stem cell or donor lymphocyte infusion donor (not recorded which). It is not recorded whose cells these are; they may come from a transplant donor. The rearrangement joins TRBV25-1 to TRBJ1-1, with D unresolved. Sequencing used blood, either unsorted or a sorted T cell fraction (not recorded which). The CDR3 DNA follows: TGTGCCAGCAGTATAGCGAGCGGGAACACTGAAGCTTTCTTT. This sequence encodes CASSIASGNTEAFF.